Listed here are 11 T cell receptor beta chains from one sample, sequenced in a study of blood T cell repertoires in COVID-19. Data came from immunoSEQ multiplex PCR; TCRdb stores just in-frame clones and leaves some out. The table shows fewer than 300,000 clones, with 82% occurring only once. Sequenced sample: peripheral blood. Receptors were obtained from a young woman with acute or convalescent COVID-19.

This clone was detected only once. The chain employs TRBV11-2 and TRBJ2-1, with a possible D match to TRBD2 (5 bases). Trimming removed 0 bases at V and 12 bases at J, with 12 bases between. The CDR3 extends over 13 amino acids. The germline CDR1 and CDR2 sequences are SGHAT and FQNNGV. The CDR3 DNA sequence: TGTGCCAGCAGCTTAGATCTGAGGGCTGGGCAGTTCTTC. This sequence encodes CASSLDLRAGQFF.

The V and J genes are TRBV28 and TRBJ2-7; D call uncertain. The germline CDR1 and CDR2 sequences are MDHEN and SYDVKM. This CDR3 is 13 amino acids long. The V and J ends lost 6 bases and 1 base respectively, with 10 bases between them. The CDR3 region is CASRSLASYEQYF. In nucleotides, the CDR3 is TGTGCCAGCAGGTCGCTGGCTTCCTACGAGCAGTACTTC.

CDR3 bases: TGTGCCTGGAGGACAGGGTCCTACGAGCAGTACTTC. As protein: CAWRTGSYEQYF. This chain connects TRBV30 to TRBJ2-7; 7 nucleotides match TRBD1. Trimming took 3 bases from V and 1 from J; bases not matched to a gene: 0. Germline V gene lookup returns CDR1 GTSNPN and CDR2 SVGIG (reference sequence). This CDR3 is built from 12 residues.

In DNA, the CDR3 is TGTGCCACCCTGGACAGCGGAGATACGCAGTATTTT. This encodes CATLDSGDTQYF. The chain has TRBV24-1 and TRBJ2-3; tentative D call: TRBD1 (6 bases). Trimming cost V 9 bases and J 5 bases, with 11 bases left between them. CDR1 is KGHDR and CDR2 is SFDVKD in the germline V gene. This CDR3 has 12 amino acids.

The rearrangement uses TRBV6-2 or TRBV6-3 and TRBJ2-7; TRBD2 matches at 8 bases. The V gene end was trimmed by 5 bases and the J gene end by 2 bases; junction bases not matched to a gene: 5. The CDR3 sequence is 14 residues long. Germline-derived CDR1 and CDR2 are MNHEY and SVGEGT. The CDR3 DNA is TGTGCCAGCAGTAAGCTAGCGGGTCCCTACGAGCAGTACTTC. This sequence encodes CASSKLAGPYEQYF.

This sequence joins TRBV6-5 and TRBJ1-4; D remains unclear. Germline CDR1 and CDR2: MNHEY and SVGAGI. V dropped 2 bases and J dropped 7 bases, with 11 bases sitting between them. The length of the CDR3 is 14 residues. CDR3 loop: CASSYDVGGEKLFF. As DNA, the CDR3 is TGTGCCAGCAGTTACGACGTGGGAGGTGAAAAACTGTTTTTT.

V is TRBV5-4 and J is TRBJ2-4; D is uncertain. The CDR3 length is 13 residues. The V gene lost 0 bases and the J gene lost 7 bases, with 8 bases spanning the gap. Per the germline V gene, CDR1 is SGHNT and CDR2 is YYREEE (reference sequence). In nucleotides, the CDR3 is TGTGCCAGCAGCTTGGCCGTTGAGAACATTCAGTACTTC. Its translation: CASSLAVENIQYF. Full variable domain (missing parts from reference TRBV5-4 and TRBJ2-4): ETGVTQSPTHLIKTRGQQVTLRCSSQSGHNTVSWYQQALGQGPQFIFQYYREEENGRGNFPPRFSGLQFPNYSSELNVNALELDDSALYLCASSLAVENIQYFGAGTRLSVL.

The chain recombines TRBV29-1 with TRBJ1-2; possibly TRBD1 for D (5 bases). The CDR3 runs to 12 residues. Germline V gene lookup returns CDR1 SQVTM and CDR2 ANQGSEA. V shed 3 bases and J shed 8 bases, with 13 bases lying between them. This CDR3 is CSVDKGIWGYTF. For the CDR3, the DNA is TGCAGCGTTGATAAGGGGATCTGGGGCTACACCTTC. Filled out from reference TRBV29-1 and TRBJ1-2, the complete variable domain reads SAVISQKPSRDICQRGTSLTIQCQVDSQVTMMFWYRQQPGQSLTLIATANQGSEATYESGFVIDKFPISRPNLTFSTLTVSNMSPEDSSIYLCSVDKGIWGYTFGSGTRLTVV.

The chain carries TRBV11-1 and TRBJ1-1; no definite D call. The CDR3 has 15 amino acids. V was trimmed by 6 bases and J by 0 bases, leaving 14 bases between them. Germline V CDR1 and CDR2: SGHAT, FQDESV (reference sequence). The DNA of the CDR3 is TGTGCCAGCAGTATCAGAGGGCGAGTGAACACTGAAGCTTTCTTT. Translation gives CASSIRGRVNTEAFF.

V is TRBV18 and J is TRBJ2-1; maybe TRBD2 (5 bases). The ends were cut back, 2 bases at V and 5 bases at J, with 10 bases in the middle. The CDR3 loop spans 14 amino acids. Per the germline V gene, CDR1 is KGHSH and CDR2 is LQKENI. As DNA, the CDR3 is TGTGCCAGCTCACCAACCGGGGTCAACAATGAGCAGTTCTTC. Residues: CASSPTGVNNEQFF.

The chain links TRBV27 to TRBJ1-1, with unresolved D. CDR1 and CDR2 (germline): MNHEY, SMNVEV (reference sequence). With 2 bases removed from V and 4 bases from J, the gap between germline ends came to 8 bases. The CDR3 contains 13 residues. CDR3 DNA: TGTGCCAGCAGTTTAACTAGGAGCACTGAAGCTTTCTTT. It yields the protein CASSLTRSTEAFF.